A selection of T cell receptor beta chains follows, all from one sample in a study of regulatory T cells in long-lasting Graves disease. Using its own MiXCR run on the multiplex PCR reads, TCRdb lists one record per CDR3 protein. The sample gives about 220,000 distinct CDR3 sequences, 15% to 20% of which show up once; approximately 20% is in the top ten. The sequencing here drew on peripheral blood mononuclear cells (PBMCs), taken at new diagnosis, from a patient treated with antithyroid drugs. These receptors all come from a female donor with Graves disease. CDR3s include the opening cysteine and the closing phenylalanine or tryptophan. D genes are given only for firm matches. The listing skips clone size in some rows; elsewhere it reads once, few, many or a size class.

TRBJ2-3	many	TRBV11-3	TRBD2	18	TGTGCCAGCAGCTTAGATAGTTCCCTAGCGGGAGGCACAGATACGCAGTATTTT	CASSLDSSLAGGTDTQYF
TRBJ2-1	few	TRBV4-3	TRBD1	15	TGCGCCAGCAGCCGCGGGACAGGGGTCTACAATGAGCAGTTCTTC	CASSRGTGVYNEQFF
TRBJ2-4	many	TRBV6-1	TRBD1	14	TGTGCCAGCAGTGAGACAGGGGGATTTGACATTCAGTACTTC	CASSETGGFDIQYF
TRBJ2-1	many	TRBV7-9	NA	15	TGTGCCAGCAGCTTAGGGTTCATCTCCTACAATGAGCAGTTCTTC	CASSLGFISYNEQFF
TRBJ2-3	NA	TRBV28	TRBD1	15	TGTGCCAGCAGTTTATCTGGACAGGGTGCAGATACGCAGTATTTT	CASSLSGQGADTQYF
TRBJ2-5	many	TRBV7-3	NA	13	TGTGCCAGCAGCGCAAACGGGAGAGAGACCCAGTACTTC	CASSANGRETQYF
TRBJ2-5	many	TRBV24-1	TRBD2	15	TGTGCCACCAGTGTGGGACTAGCATCGGCAGAGACCCAGTACTTC	CATSVGLASAETQYF
TRBJ2-5	few	TRBV20-1	NA	12	TGCAGTGCTAGAACCCCGCCCGAGACCCAGTACTTC	CSARTPPETQYF
TRBJ2-1	many	TRBV20-1	TRBD2	14	TGCAGTGCTACTCCGGGACTAGCTAACAATGAGCAGTTCTTC	CSATPGLANNEQFF
TRBJ2-3	many	TRBV10-3	NA	16	TGTGCCATCAGTGCTGATAGGGGGGGGAGCACAGATACGCAGTATTTT	CAISADRGGSTDTQYF
TRBJ2-7	many	TRBV6-2/TRBV6-3	TRBD2	14	TGTGCCAGCAGTCCTAAGACTAGCGGCTACGAGCAGTACTTC	CASSPKTSGYEQYF
TRBJ1-1	many	TRBV9	NA	15	TGTGCCAGCAGCGTAGCTGGGGGGGGAGGCACTGAAGCTTTCTTT	CASSVAGGGGTEAFF
TRBJ2-7	NA	TRBV5-1	NA	15	TGCGCCAGCAGGTCCGACAGGAACTTAAACTACGAGCAGTACTTC	CASRSDRNLNYEQYF
TRBJ1-1	NA	TRBV5-5	NA	14	TGTGCCAGCAGCTTGATTCAAGTGAACACTGAAGCTTTCTTT	CASSLIQVNTEAFF
TRBJ1-2	few	TRBV6-2/TRBV6-3	NA	13	TGTGCCAGCAGCCTCGCCAACCACATTGGCTACACCTTC	CASSLANHIGYTF
TRBJ2-3	NA	TRBV7-2	NA	17	TGTGCCAGCAGCCGCCCTGGAGCGTCCGCTAGCACAGATACGCAGTATTTT	CASSRPGASASTDTQYF
TRBJ2-5	few	TRBV5-4	TRBD2	14	TGTGCCAGCAGCTTTTCTAGCGGGAGAGAGACCCAGTACTTC	CASSFSSGRETQYF
TRBJ2-7	many	TRBV28	TRBD2	14	TGTGCCAGCAGTCAGGGACTAGGTCAATACGAGCAGTACTTC	CASSQGLGQYEQYF
TRBJ1-5	few	TRBV4-1	NA	14	TGCGCCAGCAGCCAAGCAGGGAGCAATCAGCCCCAGCATTTT	CASSQAGSNQPQHF
TRBJ2-1	many	TRBV2	NA	13	TGTGCCAGCAGTCCTAGCAGCTACAATGAGCAGTTCTTC	CASSPSSYNEQFF
TRBJ1-4	many	TRBV28	NA	15	TGTGCCAGCGCGGGCAGAAGTGCAACTAATGAAAAACTGTTTTTT	CASAGRSATNEKLFF
TRBJ2-3	many	TRBV3-1	TRBD2	17	TGTGCCAGCAGCCAAGACGAGCGGGAGGTGGGCACAGATACGCAGTATTTT	CASSQDEREVGTDTQYF
TRBJ2-7	many	TRBV6-1	NA	15	TGTGCCAGCAGCTACTACTCCGGGACAAAATACGAGCAGTACTTC	CASSYYSGTKYEQYF
TRBJ2-5	many	TRBV7-2	NA	13	TGTGCCAGCAGCTTAGCGATCGTAGAGACCCAGTACTTC	CASSLAIVETQYF
TRBJ1-4	many	TRBV19	NA	13	TGTGCCAGTATTCGGCAGGAGGGTGAAAAACTGTTTTTT	CASIRQEGEKLFF
TRBJ2-3	many	TRBV5-1	NA	13	TGCGCCAGCAGCTTGGAACAGAGGGGTACGCAGTATTTT	CASSLEQRGTQYF
TRBJ2-7	many	TRBV15	NA	13	TGTGCCACCATGGGGCCGAGCTCCTACGAGCAGTACTTC	CATMGPSSYEQYF